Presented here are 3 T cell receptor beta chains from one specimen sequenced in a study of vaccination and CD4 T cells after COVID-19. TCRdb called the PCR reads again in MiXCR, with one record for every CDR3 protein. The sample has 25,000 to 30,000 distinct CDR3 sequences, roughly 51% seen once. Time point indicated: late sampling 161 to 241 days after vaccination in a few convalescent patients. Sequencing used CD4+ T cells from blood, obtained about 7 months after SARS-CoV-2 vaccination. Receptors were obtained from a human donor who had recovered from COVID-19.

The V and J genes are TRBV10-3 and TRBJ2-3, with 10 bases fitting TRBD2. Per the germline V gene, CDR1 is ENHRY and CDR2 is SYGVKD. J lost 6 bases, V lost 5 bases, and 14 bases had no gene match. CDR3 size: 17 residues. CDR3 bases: TGTGCCATCAGTTCTCTGGCTAGCGGGAGTTTGATGGATACGCAGTATTTT. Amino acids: CAISSLASGSLMDTQYF.

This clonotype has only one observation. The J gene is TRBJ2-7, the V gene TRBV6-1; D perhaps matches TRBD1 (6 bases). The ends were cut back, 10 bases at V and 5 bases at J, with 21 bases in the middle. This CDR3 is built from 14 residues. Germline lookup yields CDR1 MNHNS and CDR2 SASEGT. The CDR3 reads CATSRLLSGDEQYF. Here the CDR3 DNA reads TGTGCCACCTCACGGTTATTATCAGGGGACGAGCAGTACTTC.

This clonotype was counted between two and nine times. The CDR3 DNA is TGTGCCAGTAGTAGAACCTTGAACACTGAAGCTTTCTTT. It is translated as CASSRTLNTEAFF. The chain couples TRBV19 to TRBJ1-1; D not certain. V shed 4 bases and J shed 0 bases, with 6 bases lying between them. Germline assignment: CDR1 LNHDA and CDR2 SQIVND (reference sequence). There are 13 residues in the CDR3.